This entry lists 17 T cell receptor beta chains sequenced from one sample in a study of cytomegalovirus exposure and HLA in healthy donors. 13 Jbeta primers and 60 Vbeta primers were used for the PCR. The table came from immunoSEQ multiplex PCR; TCRdb's copy has only in-frame clones and leaves some out. This table has some 100,000 clones, about 79% appearing once. The sequencing input was PBMCs. Receptors originate from a woman between 18 and 29 years old in good health and CMV-seronegative.

The chain uses TRBV10-1 and TRBJ2-7, with 12 nucleotides matching TRBD2. The CDR3 loop spans 15 amino acids. Germline V gene sequence: CDR1 WNHNN, CDR2 SYGVQD (reference sequence). The ends lost 6 bases at V and 2 bases at J; junction bases unmatched: 5. The CDR3 reads CASRGLAGWAYEQYF. Here the CDR3 DNA reads TGCGCCAGCAGAGGACTAGCGGGGTGGGCCTACGAGCAGTACTTC.

The V gene is TRBV6-5, the J gene TRBJ2-7; perhaps TRBD1 as D (6 bases). Trimming took 0 bases from V and 0 from J, leaving 6 bases between them. CDR1 and CDR2 from the germline V gene are MNHEY and SVGAGI. The CDR3 is 14 residues long. The CDR3 protein is CASSYSGHSYEQYF. The DNA for the CDR3 is TGTGCCAGCAGTTACTCGGGACACTCCTACGAGCAGTACTTC.

The rearrangement joins TRBV28 to TRBJ2-7, with 10 bases identical to TRBD1. The germline gives CDR1 MDHEN, CDR2 SYDVKM. There are 15 residues in the CDR3. J gave up 3 bases and V 8 bases, and 10 bases lay outside the gene matches. As DNA, the CDR3 is TGTGCCAGCGCGCCATACCGGGACAGGGGCTACGAGCAGTACTTC. Its protein is CASAPYRDRGYEQYF.

This clone was picked up many times. The chain links TRBV9 to TRBJ2-1, with D maybe TRBD2 (5 bases). CDR1 and CDR2 from the germline V gene are SGDLS and YYNGEE. This CDR3 contains 13 residues. The V gene lost 3 bases and the J gene lost 10 bases, with 14 bases spanning the gap. The CDR3 DNA follows: TGTGCCAGCAGCGATTTACTAGGTAGCGAGCAGTTCTTC. This encodes CASSDLLGSEQFF.

The chain has TRBV5-1 and TRBJ2-7; weak D call: TRBD2 (5 bases). The CDR3 loop spans 11 amino acids. V shed 5 bases and J shed 3 bases, with 6 bases lying between them. Germline V CDR1 and CDR2: SGHRS, YFSETQ. CDR3 loop: CASRRGYEQYF. In DNA, the CDR3 is TGCGCCAGCAGACGGGGCTACGAGCAGTACTTC.

The chain carries TRBV9 and TRBJ2-5, with 16 positions matching TRBD2. V was clipped by 2 bases and J by 7 bases; unmatched bases: 8. This CDR3 is 17 amino acids long. Per germline, CDR1 SGDLS and CDR2 YYNGEE. The CDR3 coding sequence is TGTGCCAGCAGCGTTTCCGGGACTAGCGGGGGGGCAGGGACCCAGTACTTC. Translation gives CASSVSGTSGGAGTQYF.

The rearrangement joins TRBV28 to TRBJ1-1; TRBD1 matches 10 bases. J lost 0 bases, V lost 3 bases, and 4 bases had no gene match. Germline V lookup: CDR1 MDHEN, CDR2 SYDVKM. The CDR3 has 16 amino acids. CDR3 in amino acids: CASSFRTGGLNTEAFF. As DNA, the CDR3 is TGTGCCAGCAGTTTCCGGACAGGGGGGCTGAACACTGAAGCTTTCTTT.

J is TRBJ2-7 and V is TRBV15, with a tentative D call TRBD2 (7 bases). The CDR3 covers 17 residues. CDR1 is LNHNV, CDR2 YYDKDF, per germline (reference sequence). Between the trimmed V and J ends, which lost 0 bases and 2 bases, there was a span of 17 bases. CDR3 region: CATSRDWDYQGTYEQYF. CDR3 sequence (DNA): TGTGCCACCAGCAGAGATTGGGACTATCAGGGGACCTACGAGCAGTACTTC. The variable domain in full, completed from reference TRBV15 and TRBJ2-7, reads DAMVIQNPRYQVTQFGKPVTLSCSQTLNHNVMYWYQQKSSQAPKLLFHYYDKDFNNEADTPDNFQSRRPNTSFCFLDIRSPGLGDTAMYLCATSRDWDYQGTYEQYFGPGTRLTVT.

In its sample, this clone was seen a few times. The rearrangement joins TRBV9 to TRBJ2-7; D unclear. The CDR3 extends over 15 amino acids. V was shortened by 0 bases and J by 2 bases, with 12 bases between the two germline ends. Per germline, CDR1 SGDLS and CDR2 YYNGEE. CDR3 protein: CASSVVPDLPYEQYF. The CDR3 bases are TGTGCCAGCAGCGTAGTCCCAGATCTTCCCTACGAGCAGTACTTC. Together with reference TRBV9 and TRBJ2-7, the CDR3 gives the full variable domain: DSGVTQTPKHLITATGQRVTLRCSPRSGDLSVYWYQQSLDQGLQFLIQYYNGEERAKGNILERFSAQQFPDLHSELNLSSLELGDSALYFCASSVVPDLPYEQYFGPGTRLTVT.

V usage is TRBV11-2 and J usage is TRBJ2-5, with D possibly being TRBD2 (6 bases). Germline CDR1 SGHAT, CDR2 FQNNGV. V was cut by 2 bases and J by 5 bases, with 18 bases left in between. CDR3 length: 16 amino acids. The CDR3 loop is CASSLFGGAKRETQYF. The CDR3 nucleotides are TGTGCCAGCAGCTTATTCGGCGGGGCGAAGCGGGAGACCCAGTACTTC.

The chain employs TRBV28 and TRBJ2-5; 8 nucleotides align to TRBD1. Germline V gene lookup returns CDR1 MDHEN and CDR2 SYDVKM. CDR3 size: 14 residues. With 6 bases clipped from V and 5 bases from J, the junction kept 8 bases outside the gene matches. Written as DNA, the CDR3 is TGTGCCAGCAGGCTGGACAGGGTACGGGAGACCCAGTACTTC. Its translation: CASRLDRVRETQYF.

The chain carries TRBV4-1 and TRBJ2-5; 12 bases line up with TRBD2. Losses at the gene ends were 3 bases for V and 1 base for J; bases not matched to a gene: 15. The CDR3 is 20 amino acids. CDR1 is MGHRA, CDR2 YSYEKL, per germline. CDR3 residues: CASSQENLVGLAGFQETQYF. The CDR3 bases are TGCGCCAGCAGCCAGGAAAATTTAGTGGGACTAGCGGGCTTCCAAGAGACCCAGTACTTC.

This clone was recorded a few times. This chain uses TRBV7-9 with TRBJ1-3; maybe TRBD1 (6 bases). Trimming took 4 bases from V and 0 from J, leaving 10 bases between them. This CDR3 has 15 amino acids. In germline, CDR1 is SEHNR, CDR2 FQNEAQ (reference sequence). The CDR3 region is CASSSRQDSGNTIYF. DNA of the CDR3: TGTGCCAGCAGCTCCAGACAGGACTCTGGAAACACCATATATTTT.

The rearrangement links TRBV29-1 to TRBJ2-7; D remains ambiguous. The CDR3 sequence is 11 residues long. Trimming shortened V by 5 bases and J by 3 bases, and 8 bases separated the two germline ends. Germline V lookup: CDR1 SQVTM, CDR2 ANQGSEA. CDR3 loop: CSVSEFYEQYF. In nucleotides, the CDR3 is TGCAGCGTTTCAGAATTCTACGAGCAGTACTTC.

This chain joins TRBV29-1 and TRBJ1-2; D is unresolved. The germline CDR1 and CDR2 sequences are SQVTM and ANQGSEA. Trimming pared 7 bases from V and 8 bases from J, leaving 23 bases between. The CDR3 has 14 amino acids. The DNA for the CDR3 is TGCAGCGCCAGAACCCGGGAAAAGTTCAAGGGCTACACCTTC. Its translation is CSARTREKFKGYTF.

The chain couples TRBV2 to TRBJ2-3; TRBD2 aligns across 8 bases. Germline CDR1 reads SNHLY; CDR2 reads FYNNEI. The CDR3 has 16 residues. The V gene end was trimmed by 6 bases and the J gene end by 3 bases; junction bases not matched to a gene: 11. CDR3 in amino acids: CASSYSGRRGTDTQYF. DNA of the CDR3: TGTGCCAGCAGCTACAGCGGGAGAAGGGGGACAGATACGCAGTATTTT. Full variable domain (outside the CDR3, taken from reference TRBV2 and TRBJ2-3): EPEVTQTPSHQVTQMGQEVILRCVPISNHLYFYWYRQILGQKVEFLVSFYNNEISEKSEIFDDQFSVERPDGSNFTLKIRSTKLEDSAMYFCASSYSGRRGTDTQYFGPGTRLTVL.

This CDR3 reads CASSLAGVSDDEQFF. CDR3 sequence (DNA): TGTGCCAGCAGCTTAGCAGGGGTCTCTGATGATGAGCAGTTCTTC. V usage is TRBV13 and J usage is TRBJ2-1; TRBD1 might be the D (6 bases). CDR1 and CDR2 from the germline V gene are PRHDT and FYEKMQ (reference sequence). The length of the CDR3 is 15 residues. The germline V and J ends were trimmed by 1 base and 8 bases, with 15 bases remaining between them.